These 15 T cell receptor beta chains originate from one sample sequenced in a study of cytomegalovirus exposure and HLA in healthy donors. PCR used 60 Vbeta primers and 13 Jbeta primers. TCRdb keeps only in-frame clones here, not all; method: immunoSEQ multiplex PCR. The sample lists 100,000 or so clones; roughly three quarters were seen once. The sequenced material came from PBMCs. The receptor source for this set is a man between 25 and 39 years old in good health and CMV-seronegative.

CDR3 sequence: CASSKTGVDSNQPQHF. In nucleotides, the CDR3 is TGTGCCAGCTCAAAGACAGGGGTCGATAGCAATCAGCCCCAGCATTTT. The chain employs TRBV18 and TRBJ1-5; TRBD1 agrees at 8 bases. With V trimmed by 5 bases and J by 0 bases, 6 bases remained unmatched. CDR1 and CDR2 (germline): KGHSH, LQKENI. The CDR3 spans 16 residues.

This clone was observed a handful of times. The chain is built from TRBV7-9 and TRBJ1-4; the match to TRBD1 covers 8 bases. There are 14 residues in the CDR3. The germline V gene has CDR1 SEHNR and CDR2 FQNEAQ (reference sequence). The ends lost 11 bases at V and 5 bases at J; junction bases unmatched: 10. CDR3 residues: CAVAEQGVNEKLFF. CDR3 DNA: TGTGCCGTGGCGGAACAGGGGGTAAATGAAAAACTGTTTTTT.

V gene TRBV7-9 combines with J gene TRBJ2-3; 8 bases match TRBD1. The junction had 9 bases not matched to a gene; V was cut back by 7 bases and J by 6 bases. This CDR3 contains 14 residues. Germline values: CDR1 SEHNR, CDR2 FQNEAQ (reference sequence). CDR3 nucleotide sequence: TGTGCCAGCACCCCGGACAGGGTGGCCGATACGCAGTATTTT. It encodes CASTPDRVADTQYF.

This clone is a singleton in its sample. This chain joins TRBV30 and TRBJ2-5; D is undetermined. The DNA end is more similar to TRBJ2-7, so the J call may be wrong. Per germline, CDR1 GTSNPN and CDR2 SVGIG (reference sequence). This CDR3 is 14 amino acids long. The CDR3 sequence is CAWSVSSRLYEQYF. CDR3 DNA sequence: TGTGCCTGGAGTGTAAGTTCGAGACTCTACGAGCAGTACTTC.

The DNA of the CDR3 is TGTGCCAGCAGTTACACCGGGACAGCCGAGAACACTGAAGCTTTCTTT. Translation: CASSYTGTAENTEAFF. The rearrangement joins TRBV6-5 to TRBJ1-1, with 7 nucleotides matching TRBD1. Trimming removed 2 bases from V and 1 base from J; junction bases left unmatched: 7. The CDR3 length is 16 residues. Germline CDR1 MNHEY, CDR2 SVGAGI.

J is TRBJ1-3 and V is TRBV9; D is possibly TRBD1 (6 bases). Trimming shortened V by 3 bases and J by 1 base, and 20 bases separated the two germline ends. CDR3 length equals 18 residues. Looked up from germline, CDR1 is SGDLS and CDR2 is YYNGEE. DNA of the CDR3: TGTGCCAGCAGCGAGAGTCCCCTGCGACAGGAATCTGGAAACACCATATATTTT. Protein: CASSESPLRQESGNTIYF.

The chain carries TRBV2 and TRBJ1-1, with D perhaps matching TRBD1 (5 bases). CDR1 and CDR2 from the germline V gene are SNHLY and FYNNEI. This CDR3 spans 14 amino acids. Between the trimmed V and J ends, which lost 7 bases and 0 bases, there was a span of 12 bases. In DNA form, the CDR3 reads TGTGCCAGCACAGGGCTCCTAATGAACACTGAAGCTTTCTTT. Protein sequence: CASTGLLMNTEAFF.

The chain uses TRBV7-2 and TRBJ2-1; 8 bases map to TRBD2. Germline CDR1 SGHTA, CDR2 FQGNSA. With V trimmed by 2 bases and J by 1 base, 4 bases remained unmatched. This CDR3 spans 16 amino acids. CDR3 coding DNA: TGTGCCAGCAGCTTAATTGCGGGAGGATCCTACAATGAGCAGTTCTTC. It specifies CASSLIAGGSYNEQFF.

V gene TRBV6-6 combines with J gene TRBJ2-1; TRBD2 agrees at 11 bases. CDR3 length: 14 residues. With V trimmed by 5 bases and J by 7 bases, 4 bases remained unmatched. Germline-derived CDR1 and CDR2 are MNHNY and SVGAGI (reference sequence). The CDR3 bases are TGTGCCAGCAGTACTAGCGGGAGAAGGAATGAGCAGTTCTTC. This gives the protein CASSTSGRRNEQFF.

This clone was recorded a few times. The chain is built from TRBV4-2 and TRBJ2-3; D is uncertain. V lost 0 bases to trimming and J lost 4 bases, with 11 bases between them. The germline V gene encodes CDR1 LGHNA and CDR2 YNFKEQ. This CDR3 is built from 15 residues. CDR3 in DNA: TGTGCCAGCAGCCAAGATAGGAGCCGCCCAGATACGCAGTATTTT. Amino acids: CASSQDRSRPDTQYF.

This clone was seen only once. The rearrangement uses TRBV5-1 and TRBJ2-4; possibly TRBD1 for D (6 bases). Trimming removed 4 bases at V and 5 bases at J, with 13 bases between. This CDR3 has 14 residues. The germline CDR1 and CDR2 sequences are SGHRS and YFSETQ. The CDR3 region has the DNA TGCGCCAGCAGCCCCGTCTACAGGGAAAACATTCAGTACTTC. Translation: CASSPVYRENIQYF.

The chain links TRBV9 to TRBJ1-1; 8 positions agree with TRBD1. The CDR3 has 16 residues. J lost 0 bases, V lost 0 bases, and 4 bases had no gene match. CDR1 and CDR2 from the germline V gene are SGDLS and YYNGEE. As DNA, the CDR3 is TGTGCCAGCAGCGTAGGCAGGGGGCACATGAACACTGAAGCTTTCTTT. This sequence encodes CASSVGRGHMNTEAFF.

The rearrangement uses TRBV7-9 and TRBJ2-1, with 7 positions matching TRBD1. This CDR3 contains 17 residues. V was pared by 5 bases and J by 1 base, with 11 bases of the junction left unmatched. Germline V CDR1 and CDR2: SEHNR, FQNEAQ (reference sequence). The CDR3 bases are TGTGCCAGCAGCATTGGGACAGCAGAAATTTCCTACAATGAGCAGTTCTTC. As protein: CASSIGTAEISYNEQFF. Filled out from reference TRBV7-9 and TRBJ2-1, the complete variable domain reads DTGVSQNPRHKITKRGQNVTFRCDPISEHNRLYWYRQTLGQGPEFLTYFQNEAQLEKSRLLSDRFSAERPKGSFSTLEIQRTEQGDSAMYLCASSIGTAEISYNEQFFGPGTRLTVL.

V gene TRBV6-1 combines with J gene TRBJ2-4, with D possibly being TRBD2 (6 bases). The ends were cut back, 8 bases at V and 0 bases at J, with 14 bases in the middle. CDR3 length equals 15 residues. Per the germline V gene, CDR1 is MNHNS and CDR2 is SASEGT. The CDR3 spells CASGRDGVAKNIQYF. In DNA form, the CDR3 reads TGTGCCAGCGGGCGGGATGGGGTAGCCAAAAACATTCAGTACTTC.

The chain uses TRBV28 and TRBJ1-5; 12 positions agree with TRBD1. CDR3 length: 18 residues. Unmatched junction bases numbered 14, after V lost 2 bases and J lost 9 bases. CDR1 is MDHEN and CDR2 is SYDVKM in the germline V gene. The CDR3 region has the DNA TGTGCCAGCAGTTTAGCCAGGGACAGGGGGCGCCGAACGGGGCCCCAGCATTTT. This encodes CASSLARDRGRRTGPQHF.